A selection of T cell receptor beta chains follows, all from one sample in a study of blood T cell repertoires in COVID-19. Some clones are missing from TCRdb's copy, which holds only in-frame ones; the method was immunoSEQ multiplex PCR. The data hold 95,000 to 120,000 clones, with about 85% observed a single time. Sequenced input: peripheral blood. The origin of the receptors is a human donor in a cohort sampled during active COVID-19. The CDR3 runs from the conserved cysteine through the conserved F or W. Fields, in order: J gene, D gene, V gene, clone size, CDR3 protein, CDR3 DNA. A D gene is named only where the DNA matches it firmly. Clone size is stated in some rows and not others, as once, few, many or a class when expanded.

>TRBJ1-1|-|TRBV4-2|once
CASSQGLYSDTEAFF
TGTGCCAGCAGCCAGGGACTGTACAGCGACACTGAAGCTTTCTTT
>TRBJ1-2|-|TRBV10-3|-
CAIRSGESGYTF
TGTGCCATCCGATCCGGGGAGAGTGGCTACACCTTC
>TRBJ1-4|TRBD1|TRBV19|-
CASSTGTGGEKLFF
TGTGCCAGTAGTACCGGGACAGGGGGTGAAAAACTGTTTTTT
>TRBJ2-1|TRBD2|TRBV3-1/TRBV3-2|-
CASSPPGLGKNEQFF
TGTGCCAGCAGCCCCCCGGGACTAGGGAAGAATGAGCAGTTCTTC
>TRBJ2-1|-|TRBV2|-
CASSVRGLSFNEQFF
TGTGCCAGCAGCGTTCGGGGGTTATCCTTCAATGAGCAGTTCTTC
>TRBJ1-4|TRBD1|TRBV24-1|-
CATSTPQGDGEKLFF
TGTGCCACCAGCACACCACAGGGGGATGGTGAAAAACTGTTTTTT
>TRBJ2-7|-|TRBV5-1|few
CASSFSSYEQYF
TGCGCCAGCAGCTTCAGCTCCTACGAGCAGTACTTC
>TRBJ2-4|-|TRBV15|-
CATSRATKAGDIQYF
TGTGCCACCAGCAGAGCGACCAAGGCAGGGGACATTCAGTACTTC
>TRBJ1-2|TRBD1|TRBV5-5|-
CASSLGQGAQYGYTF
TGTGCCAGCAGCTTGGGACAGGGGGCCCAATATGGCTACACCTTC
>TRBJ2-6|TRBD2|TRBV5-1|-
CASSITSGGASGANVLTF
TGCGCCAGCAGCATAACTAGCGGGGGGGCCTCTGGGGCCAACGTCCTGACTTTC
>TRBJ1-5|TRBD1|TRBV6-2/TRBV6-3|-
CASSSQGISNQPQHF
TGTGCCAGCAGCTCACAGGGGATCAGCAATCAGCCCCAGCATTTT
>TRBJ2-1|-|TRBV7-9|-
CASSLGVSGFHEQFF
TGTGCCAGCAGCTTAGGGGTATCAGGTTTCCATGAGCAGTTCTTC
>TRBJ2-1|TRBD2|TRBV11-3|-
CASSPRLAGGNEQFF
TGTGCCAGCAGCCCAAGACTAGCGGGGGGCAATGAGCAGTTCTTC
>TRBJ2-3|TRBD1|TRBV29-1|-
CSLTRDRDTDTQYF
TGCAGCCTCACGCGGGACAGGGACACAGATACGCAGTATTTT
>TRBJ1-5|TRBD1|TRBV28|-
CASRWGQGGNQPQHF
TGTGCCAGCAGGTGGGGACAGGGAGGAAATCAGCCCCAGCATTTT
>TRBJ1-1|-|TRBV28|-
CASSFLSLQGSMNTEAFF
TGTGCCAGCAGTTTTCTCTCCCTTCAGGGGTCGATGAACACTGAAGCTTTCTTT
>TRBJ1-1|-|TRBV10-3|once
CATSKDIRVPEAFF
TGTGCCACATCCAAGGACATTCGAGTACCTGAAGCTTTCTTT
>TRBJ1-6|-|TRBV19|-
CASSINGQGSSYNSPLHF
TGTGCCAGTAGTATAAACGGGCAGGGGAGCTCCTATAATTCACCCCTCCACTTT
>TRBJ1-5|-|TRBV6-5|-
CASSPRAPWEPQHF
TGTGCCAGCAGCCCCAGGGCCCCATGGGAGCCCCAGCATTTT
>TRBJ2-1|TRBD2|TRBV12-5|-
CASGEGTSGGNEQFF
TGTGCTAGTGGTGAAGGGACTAGCGGGGGCAATGAGCAGTTCTTC
>TRBJ1-4|-|TRBV5-1|-
CASSLSGNEKLFF
TGCGCCAGCAGCTTGTCAGGGAATGAAAAACTGTTTTTT
>TRBJ1-1|TRBD1|TRBV4-1|-
CASSQGQGSTEAFF
TGCGCCAGCAGCCAAGGACAGGGGAGCACTGAAGCTTTCTTT
>TRBJ2-3|TRBD2|TRBV7-2|-
CASSLVGRAGADTQYF
TGTGCCAGCAGCTTAGTTGGGCGGGCGGGGGCAGATACGCAGTATTTT
>TRBJ1-5|-|TRBV10-3|-
CAISERGAEPQHF
TGTGCCATCAGTGAACGGGGGGCTGAGCCCCAGCATTTT
>TRBJ1-2|-|TRBV12-3/TRBV12-4|-
CASSPLQGSVTF
TGTGCCAGCAGCCCCCTACAGGGATCGGTCACCTTC
>TRBJ1-1|-|TRBV5-1|-
CASTPKFTGNWYTEAFF
TGCGCCAGCACCCCGAAATTTACAGGGAATTGGTACACTGAAGCTTTCTTT
>TRBJ1-1|-|TRBV11-1|-
CASSSSGTLNTEAFF
TGTGCCAGCAGCTCCTCCGGGACATTGAACACTGAAGCTTTCTTT
>TRBJ2-7|-|TRBV11-2|-
CASSLGRGPYEQYF
TGTGCCAGCAGCTTAGGCAGGGGCCCCTACGAGCAGTACTTC
>TRBJ2-1|-|TRBV30|-
CAWRGDTYNEQFF
TGTGCCTGGAGAGGGGACACATACAATGAGCAGTTCTTC
>TRBJ2-3|-|TRBV11-3|few
CASSLGGGREADTQYF
TGTGCCAGCAGCTTAGGTGGTGGCAGGGAGGCAGATACGCAGTATTTT
>TRBJ2-3|-|TRBV6-2/TRBV6-3|once
CASSSAGLSTQYF
TGTGCCAGCAGTTCCGCGGGGCTATCGACGCAGTATTTT
>TRBJ1-3|-|TRBV5-8|-
CASRRHESGNTIYF
TGTGCCAGCAGGAGACACGAGTCTGGAAACACCATATATTTT
>TRBJ2-2|-|TRBV6-5|-
CASSYRGSDLTGELFF
TGTGCCAGCAGTTACAGGGGTTCCGACCTCACCGGGGAGCTGTTTTTT
>TRBJ2-3|-|TRBV7-9|-
CASSRFGSNRTDTQYF
TGTGCCAGCAGCCGATTCGGGTCTAATCGCACAGATACGCAGTATTTT
>TRBJ2-1|-|TRBV5-6|-
CASSFRRKTYNEQFF
TGTGCCAGCAGCTTTCGGCGGAAAACCTACAATGAGCAGTTCTTC
>TRBJ1-6|TRBD1|TRBV19|-
CASSVWDSRDSPLHF
TGTGCCAGTAGTGTCTGGGACAGCCGGGATTCACCCCTCCACTTT
>TRBJ1-1|-|TRBV27|-
CASIRRGSETEAFF
TGTGCCAGCATACGAAGGGGGAGTGAAACTGAAGCTTTCTTT
>TRBJ2-1|TRBD2|TRBV5-1|-
CASSQNGGAGNEQFF
TGCGCCAGCAGCCAAAACGGGGGGGCCGGGAATGAGCAGTTCTTC
>TRBJ1-5|-|TRBV6-6|-
CASNVGAGQPQHF
TGTGCCAGCAACGTAGGGGCGGGACAGCCCCAGCATTTT
>TRBJ1-1|-|TRBV6-2/TRBV6-3|-
CASSYPVNTEAFF
TGTGCCAGCAGTTACCCGGTGAACACTGAAGCTTTCTTT
>TRBJ1-1|TRBD1|TRBV5-5|-
CAIATGVNTEAFF
TGTGCCATTGCGACAGGGGTGAACACTGAAGCTTTCTTT
>TRBJ1-4|-|TRBV7-2|-
CASSLVRGSNEKLFF
TGTGCCAGCAGCTTAGTGCGGGGGAGTAATGAAAAACTGTTTTTT
>TRBJ1-4|TRBD1|TRBV19|-
CASSSGTGGVKLFF
TGTGCCAGTAGTTCCGGGACAGGGGGCGTAAAACTGTTTTTT
>TRBJ1-5|-|TRBV12-3/TRBV12-4|-
CASSLTGSQPQHF
TGTGCCAGCAGTTTAACAGGCAGTCAGCCCCAGCATTTT
>TRBJ1-5|-|TRBV19|-
CASRSTGHPEGGNQPQHF
TGTGCCAGTAGGTCCACGGGACACCCGGAAGGAGGCAATCAGCCCCAGCATTTT
>TRBJ1-2|-|TRBV6-5|-
CASSYSGRALSSYTF
TGTGCCAGCAGTTACTCGGGCAGGGCGCTTAGTAGCTACACCTTC
>TRBJ2-5|TRBD2|TRBV7-9|-
CASSLSGGALETQYF
TGTGCCAGCAGCTTGAGCGGGGGGGCCTTAGAGACCCAGTACTTC
>TRBJ2-7|-|TRBV19|-
CASSTALQTYEQYF
TGTGCCAGTAGTACCGCTCTCCAGACCTACGAGCAGTACTTC
>TRBJ2-3|TRBD2|TRBV7-9|-
CASSSTSGGEVDTQYF
TGTGCCAGCAGCTCCACTAGCGGGGGGGAGGTAGATACGCAGTATTTT
>TRBJ1-1|-|TRBV4-3|-
CASSQFGEAFF
TGCGCCAGCAGCCAATTCGGTGAAGCTTTCTTT
>TRBJ2-7|TRBD1|TRBV5-4|-
CASSSTGTGRYEQYF
TGTGCCAGCAGCTCAACCGGGACAGGTCGCTACGAGCAGTACTTC
>TRBJ1-1|-|TRBV19|-
CASSHGNTEAFF
TGTGCCAGTAGCCACGGGAACACTGAAGCTTTCTTT
>TRBJ1-1|-|TRBV6-2/TRBV6-3|-
CASSFLGADTEAFF
TGTGCCAGCAGTTTTCTAGGGGCAGACACTGAAGCTTTCTTT
>TRBJ2-1|TRBD2|TRBV27|-
CASSPSVSTGGNNEQFF
TGTGCCAGCAGTCCCTCCGTATCGACGGGGGGTAATAATGAGCAGTTCTTC
>TRBJ1-4|-|TRBV6-5|-
CASSLGGQTNEKLFF
TGTGCCAGCAGTCTGGGGGGGCAGACTAATGAAAAACTGTTTTTT
>TRBJ2-3|-|TRBV18|-
CASSPLTGVDTQYF
TGTGCCAGCTCACCATTGACGGGGGTGGATACGCAGTATTTT
>TRBJ1-3|-|TRBV10-3|-
CAISEWRTAGNTIYF
TGTGCCATCAGTGAGTGGAGGACAGCTGGAAACACCATATATTTT
>TRBJ1-1|-|TRBV13|-
CASSQGSMSTEAFF
TGTGCCAGCAGCCAGGGGTCGATGAGCACTGAAGCTTTCTTT